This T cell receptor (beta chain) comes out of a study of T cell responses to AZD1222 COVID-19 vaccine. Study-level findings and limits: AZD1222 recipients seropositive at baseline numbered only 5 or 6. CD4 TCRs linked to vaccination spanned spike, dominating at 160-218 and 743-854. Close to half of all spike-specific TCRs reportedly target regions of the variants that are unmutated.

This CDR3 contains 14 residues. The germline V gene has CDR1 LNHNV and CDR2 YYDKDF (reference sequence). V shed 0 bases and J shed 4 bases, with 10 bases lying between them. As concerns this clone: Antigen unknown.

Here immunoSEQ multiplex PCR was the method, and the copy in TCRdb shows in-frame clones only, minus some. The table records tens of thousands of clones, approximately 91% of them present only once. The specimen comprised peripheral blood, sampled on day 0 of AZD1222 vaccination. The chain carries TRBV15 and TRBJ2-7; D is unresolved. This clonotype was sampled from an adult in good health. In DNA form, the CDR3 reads TGTGCCACCAGCAGAGATCAGGCGGTGTACGAGCAGTACTTC. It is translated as CATSRDQAVYEQYF.